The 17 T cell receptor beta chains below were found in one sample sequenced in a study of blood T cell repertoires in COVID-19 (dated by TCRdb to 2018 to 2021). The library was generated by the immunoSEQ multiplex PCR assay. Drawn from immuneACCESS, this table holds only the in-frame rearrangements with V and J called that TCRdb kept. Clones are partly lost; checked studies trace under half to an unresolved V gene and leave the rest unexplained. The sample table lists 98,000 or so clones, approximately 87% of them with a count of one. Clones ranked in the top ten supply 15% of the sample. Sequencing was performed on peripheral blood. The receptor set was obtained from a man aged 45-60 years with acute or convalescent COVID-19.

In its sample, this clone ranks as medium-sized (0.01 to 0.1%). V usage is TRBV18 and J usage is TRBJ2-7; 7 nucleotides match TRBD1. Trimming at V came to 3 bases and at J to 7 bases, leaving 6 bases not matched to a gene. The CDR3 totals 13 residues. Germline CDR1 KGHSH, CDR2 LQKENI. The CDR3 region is CASSPETGLEQYF. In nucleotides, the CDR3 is TGTGCCAGCTCACCCGAGACAGGGCTAGAGCAGTACTTC.

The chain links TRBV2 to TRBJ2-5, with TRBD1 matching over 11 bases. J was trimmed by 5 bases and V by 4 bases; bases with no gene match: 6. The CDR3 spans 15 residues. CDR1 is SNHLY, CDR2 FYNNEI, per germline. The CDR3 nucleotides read TGTGCCAGCAGTGTATCGGACAGGGGGCTGGAGACCCAGTACTTC. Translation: CASSVSDRGLETQYF.

Here the CDR3 reads CASSLEGLAGGGFQETQYF. DNA for the CDR3: TGTGCCAGCAGCTTAGAGGGGCTAGCGGGAGGGGGCTTCCAAGAGACCCAGTACTTC. The chain joins TRBV7-8 to TRBJ2-5, with 12 bases aligning to TRBD2. The CDR3 sequence is 19 residues long. V was clipped by 1 base and J by 1 base; unmatched bases: 10. Germline V gives CDR1 SGHVS, CDR2 FQNEAQ.

CDR3 in amino acids: CATSDLRGLNTGELFF. The CDR3 DNA sequence: TGTGCCACCAGTGATTTGAGAGGACTGAACACCGGGGAGCTGTTTTTT. The chain couples TRBV24-1 to TRBJ2-2, with D maybe TRBD2 (5 bases). The V gene lost 0 bases and the J gene lost 1 base, with 8 bases spanning the gap. The germline gives CDR1 KGHDR, CDR2 SFDVKD. The length of the CDR3 is 16 residues.

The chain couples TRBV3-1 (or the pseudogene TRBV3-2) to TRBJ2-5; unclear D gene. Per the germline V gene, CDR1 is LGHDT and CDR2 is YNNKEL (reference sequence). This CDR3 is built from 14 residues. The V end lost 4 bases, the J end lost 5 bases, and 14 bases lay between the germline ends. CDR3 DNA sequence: TGTGCCAGCAGCCCCACGGGTTCGGGTGAGACCCAGTACTTC. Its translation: CASSPTGSGETQYF.

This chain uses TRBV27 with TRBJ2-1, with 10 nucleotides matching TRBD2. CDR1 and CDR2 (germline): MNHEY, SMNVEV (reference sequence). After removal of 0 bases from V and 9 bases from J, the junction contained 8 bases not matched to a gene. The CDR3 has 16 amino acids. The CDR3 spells CASSLSRLAGDREQFF. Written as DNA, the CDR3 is TGTGCCAGCAGTTTATCGCGGCTAGCGGGAGATCGTGAGCAGTTCTTC.

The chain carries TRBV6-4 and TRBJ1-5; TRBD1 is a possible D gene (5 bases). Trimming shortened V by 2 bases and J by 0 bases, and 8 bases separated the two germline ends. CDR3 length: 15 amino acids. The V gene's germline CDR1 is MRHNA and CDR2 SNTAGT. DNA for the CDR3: TGTGCCAGCAGTGACCAAGGGGTTAGCAATCAGCCCCAGCATTTT. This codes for CASSDQGVSNQPQHF.

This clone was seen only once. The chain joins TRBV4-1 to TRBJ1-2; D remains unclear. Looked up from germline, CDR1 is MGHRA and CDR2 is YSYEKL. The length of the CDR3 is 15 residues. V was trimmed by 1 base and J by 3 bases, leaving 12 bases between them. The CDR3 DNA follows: TGCGCCAGCAGCCAAGGCCCCGACGGAGACTATGGCTACACCTTC. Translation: CASSQGPDGDYGYTF.

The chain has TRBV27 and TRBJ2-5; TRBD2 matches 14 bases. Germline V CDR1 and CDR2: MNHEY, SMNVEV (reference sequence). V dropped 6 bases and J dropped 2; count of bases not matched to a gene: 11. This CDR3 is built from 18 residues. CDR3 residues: CASSLYWTSGRRQETQYF. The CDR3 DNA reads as TGTGCCAGCAGCCTCTACTGGACTAGCGGGAGGAGACAAGAGACCCAGTACTTC.

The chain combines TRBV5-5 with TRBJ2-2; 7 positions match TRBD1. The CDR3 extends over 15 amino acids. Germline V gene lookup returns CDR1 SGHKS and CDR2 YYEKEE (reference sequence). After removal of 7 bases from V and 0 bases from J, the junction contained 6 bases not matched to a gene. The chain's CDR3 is CASSRQGSNTGELFF. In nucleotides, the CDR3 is TGTGCCAGCTCTAGACAGGGCTCGAACACCGGGGAGCTGTTTTTT.

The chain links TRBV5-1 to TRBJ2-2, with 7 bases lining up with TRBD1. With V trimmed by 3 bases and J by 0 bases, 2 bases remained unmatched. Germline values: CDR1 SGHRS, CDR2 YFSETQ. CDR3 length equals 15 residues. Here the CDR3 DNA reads TGCGCCAGCAGCTCCGACAGGGCGAACACCGGGGAGCTGTTTTTT. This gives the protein CASSSDRANTGELFF.

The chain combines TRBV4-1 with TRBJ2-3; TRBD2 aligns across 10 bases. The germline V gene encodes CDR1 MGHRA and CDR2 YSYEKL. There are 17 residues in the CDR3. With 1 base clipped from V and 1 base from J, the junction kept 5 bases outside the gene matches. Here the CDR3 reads CASSQGLAGVGTDTQYF. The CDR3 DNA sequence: TGCGCCAGCAGCCAAGGCCTAGCGGGAGTAGGCACAGATACGCAGTATTTT.

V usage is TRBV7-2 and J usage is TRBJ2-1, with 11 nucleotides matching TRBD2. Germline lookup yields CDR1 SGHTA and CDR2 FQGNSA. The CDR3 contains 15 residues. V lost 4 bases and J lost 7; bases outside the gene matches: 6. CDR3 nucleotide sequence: TGTGCCAGCAGCTCTAGCGGGAGGAGTTTTAATGAGCAGTTCTTC. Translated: CASSSSGRSFNEQFF.

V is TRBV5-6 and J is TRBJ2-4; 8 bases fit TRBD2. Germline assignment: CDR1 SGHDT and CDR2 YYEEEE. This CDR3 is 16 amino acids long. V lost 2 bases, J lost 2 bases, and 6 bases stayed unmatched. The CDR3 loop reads CASSFHKREPKNIQYF. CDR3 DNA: TGTGCCAGCAGCTTTCACAAGCGGGAGCCCAAAAACATTCAGTACTTC.

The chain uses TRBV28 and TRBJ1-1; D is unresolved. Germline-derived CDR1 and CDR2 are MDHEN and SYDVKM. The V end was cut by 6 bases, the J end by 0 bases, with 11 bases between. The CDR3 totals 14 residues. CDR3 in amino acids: CASREGLMNTEAFF. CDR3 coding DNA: TGTGCCAGCAGGGAGGGTCTTATGAACACTGAAGCTTTCTTT.

The CDR3 DNA follows: TGTGCCAGCAGCACCGGGACTAGCTACGAGCAGTACTTC. Its protein product is CASSTGTSYEQYF. This chain connects TRBV9 to TRBJ2-7; the match to TRBD2 covers 8 bases. The V gene's germline CDR1 is SGDLS and CDR2 YYNGEE. V lost 4 bases to trimming and J lost 3 bases; unmatched junction nucleotides: 3. The CDR3 loop spans 13 amino acids.

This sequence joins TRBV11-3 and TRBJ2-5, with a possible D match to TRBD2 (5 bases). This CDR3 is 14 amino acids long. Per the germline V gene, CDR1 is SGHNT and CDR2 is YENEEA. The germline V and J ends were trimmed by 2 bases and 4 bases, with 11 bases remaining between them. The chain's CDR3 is CASSLFSATETQYF. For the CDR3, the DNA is TGTGCCAGCAGCTTATTTAGCGCGACAGAGACCCAGTACTTC.